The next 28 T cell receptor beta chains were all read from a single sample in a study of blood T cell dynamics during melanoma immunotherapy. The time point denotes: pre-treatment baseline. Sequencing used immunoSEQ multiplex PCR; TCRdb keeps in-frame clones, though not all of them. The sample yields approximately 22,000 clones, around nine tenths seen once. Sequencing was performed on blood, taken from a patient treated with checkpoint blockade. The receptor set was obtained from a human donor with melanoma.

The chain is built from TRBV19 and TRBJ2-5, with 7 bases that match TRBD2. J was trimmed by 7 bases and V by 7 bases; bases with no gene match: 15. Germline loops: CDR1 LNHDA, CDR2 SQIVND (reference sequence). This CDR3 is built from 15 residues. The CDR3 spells CASMGMSGKFGTQYF. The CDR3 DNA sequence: TGTGCCAGTATGGGGATGAGCGGGAAATTCGGGACCCAGTACTTC.

The CDR3 loop is CASSDRQGGSYEQYF. Here the CDR3 DNA reads TGTGCCAGCAGTGACCGACAGGGGGGGTCCTACGAGCAGTACTTC. The chain recombines TRBV6-1 with TRBJ2-5, with TRBD1 matching over 9 bases. The J call is doubtful: the DNA matches TRBJ2-7 better. Looked up from germline, CDR1 is MNHNS and CDR2 is SASEGT. The CDR3 is made up of 15 amino acids.

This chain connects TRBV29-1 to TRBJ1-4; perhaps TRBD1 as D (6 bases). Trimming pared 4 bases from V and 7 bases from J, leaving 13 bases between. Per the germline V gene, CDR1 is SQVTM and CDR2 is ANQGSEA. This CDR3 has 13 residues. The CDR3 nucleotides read TGCAGCGTTGTCGGGGGGCGGTCTGAAAAACTGTTTTTT. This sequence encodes CSVVGGRSEKLFF.

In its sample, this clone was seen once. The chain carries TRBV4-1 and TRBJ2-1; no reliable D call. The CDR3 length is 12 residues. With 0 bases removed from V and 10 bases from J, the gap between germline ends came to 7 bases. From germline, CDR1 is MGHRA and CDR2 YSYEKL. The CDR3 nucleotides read TGCGCCAGCAGCCAAGAGAGTCCGGAGCAGTTCTTC. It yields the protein CASSQESPEQFF.

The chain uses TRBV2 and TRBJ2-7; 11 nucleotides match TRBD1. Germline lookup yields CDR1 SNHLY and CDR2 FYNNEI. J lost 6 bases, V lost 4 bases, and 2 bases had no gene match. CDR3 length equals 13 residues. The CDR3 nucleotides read TGTGCCAGCAGTGGCGGGACAGGGGGCGAGCAGTACTTC. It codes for CASSGGTGGEQYF. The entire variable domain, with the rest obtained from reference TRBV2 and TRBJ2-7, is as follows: EPEVTQTPSHQVTQMGQEVILRCVPISNHLYFYWYRQILGQKVEFLVSFYNNEISEKSEIFDDQFSVERPDGSNFTLKIRSTKLEDSAMYFCASSGGTGGEQYFGPGTRLTVT.

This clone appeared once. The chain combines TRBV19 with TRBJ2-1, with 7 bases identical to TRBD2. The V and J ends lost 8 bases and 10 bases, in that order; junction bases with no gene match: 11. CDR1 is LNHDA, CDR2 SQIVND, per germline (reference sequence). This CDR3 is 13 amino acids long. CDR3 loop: CASLAGREGEQFF. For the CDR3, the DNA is TGTGCCAGTCTTGCGGGCAGGGAGGGCGAGCAGTTCTTC. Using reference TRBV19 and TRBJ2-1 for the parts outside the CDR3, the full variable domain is DGGITQSPKYLFRKEGQNVTLSCEQNLNHDAMYWYRQDPGQGLRLIYYSQIVNDFQKGDIAEGYSVSREKKESFPLTVTSAQKNPTAFYLCASLAGREGEQFFGPGTRLTVL.

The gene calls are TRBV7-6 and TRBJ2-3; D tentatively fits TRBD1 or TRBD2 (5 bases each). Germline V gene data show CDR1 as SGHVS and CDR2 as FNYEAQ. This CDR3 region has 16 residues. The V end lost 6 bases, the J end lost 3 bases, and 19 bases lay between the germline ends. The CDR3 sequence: CASSGLLGDETDTQYF. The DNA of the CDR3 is TGTGCCAGCAGTGGCTTGTTGGGGGATGAGACAGATACGCAGTATTTT. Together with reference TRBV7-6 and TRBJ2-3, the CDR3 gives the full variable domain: GAGVSQSPRYKVTKRGQDVALRCDPISGHVSLYWYRQALGQGPEFLTYFNYEAQQDKSGLPNDRFSAERPEGSISTLTIQRTEQRDSAMYRCASSGLLGDETDTQYFGPGTRLTVL.

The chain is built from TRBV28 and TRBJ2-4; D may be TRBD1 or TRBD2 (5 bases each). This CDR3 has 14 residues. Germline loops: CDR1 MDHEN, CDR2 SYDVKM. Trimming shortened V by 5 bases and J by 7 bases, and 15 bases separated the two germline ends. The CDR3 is CASSTVQGRNIQYF. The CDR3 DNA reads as TGTGCCAGCAGTACCGTGCAGGGACGGAACATTCAGTACTTC.

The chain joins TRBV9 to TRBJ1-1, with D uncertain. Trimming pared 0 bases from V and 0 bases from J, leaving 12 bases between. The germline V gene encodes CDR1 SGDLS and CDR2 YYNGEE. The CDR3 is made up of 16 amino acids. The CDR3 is CASSVAGRMLNTEAFF. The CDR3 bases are TGTGCCAGCAGCGTAGCTGGGCGGATGCTGAACACTGAAGCTTTCTTT.

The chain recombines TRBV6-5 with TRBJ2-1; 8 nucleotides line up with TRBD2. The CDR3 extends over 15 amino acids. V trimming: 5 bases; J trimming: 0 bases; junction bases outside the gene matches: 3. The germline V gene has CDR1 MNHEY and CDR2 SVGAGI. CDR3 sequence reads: CASSLSGSSYNEQFF. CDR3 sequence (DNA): TGTGCCAGCAGTCTCAGCGGGAGCTCCTACAATGAGCAGTTCTTC.

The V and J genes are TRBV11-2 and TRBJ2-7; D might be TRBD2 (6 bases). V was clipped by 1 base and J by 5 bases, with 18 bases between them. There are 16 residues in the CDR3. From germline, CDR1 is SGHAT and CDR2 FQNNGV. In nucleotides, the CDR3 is TGTGCCAGCAGCTTAGTAGGAAGGGGAGGAATTGACGAGCAGTACTTC. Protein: CASSLVGRGGIDEQYF.

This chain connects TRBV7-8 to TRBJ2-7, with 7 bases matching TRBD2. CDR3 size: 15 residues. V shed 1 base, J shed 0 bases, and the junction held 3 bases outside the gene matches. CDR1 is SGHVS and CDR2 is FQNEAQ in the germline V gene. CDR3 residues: CASSLGLADSYEQYF. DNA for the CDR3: TGTGCCAGCAGCTTAGGGCTAGCGGACTCCTACGAGCAGTACTTC.

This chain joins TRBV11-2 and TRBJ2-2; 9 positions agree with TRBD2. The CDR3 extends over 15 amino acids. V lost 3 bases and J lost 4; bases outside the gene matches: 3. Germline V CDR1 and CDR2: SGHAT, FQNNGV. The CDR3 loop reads CASSFLAGITGELFF. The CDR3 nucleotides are TGTGCCAGCAGCTTTCTAGCGGGAATCACCGGGGAGCTGTTTTTT.

As DNA, the CDR3 is TGTGCCAGCAGTCGCATTACCCGGGGCGTGCCCCAGCATTTT. This gives the protein CASSRITRGVPQHF. The chain is built from TRBV6-5 and TRBJ1-5, with D perhaps matching TRBD1 (5 bases). This CDR3 has 14 amino acids. The V end was cut by 5 bases, the J end by 9 bases, with 17 bases between. Germline V gene data show CDR1 as MNHEY and CDR2 as SVGAGI.

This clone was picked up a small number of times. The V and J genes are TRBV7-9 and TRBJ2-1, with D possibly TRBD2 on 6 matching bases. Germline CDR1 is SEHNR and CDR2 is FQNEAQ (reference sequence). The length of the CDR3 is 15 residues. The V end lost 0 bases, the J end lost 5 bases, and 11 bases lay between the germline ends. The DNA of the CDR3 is TGTGCCAGCAGCTTAGCGGAGGGAGATAACAATGAGCAGTTCTTC. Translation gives CASSLAEGDNNEQFF.

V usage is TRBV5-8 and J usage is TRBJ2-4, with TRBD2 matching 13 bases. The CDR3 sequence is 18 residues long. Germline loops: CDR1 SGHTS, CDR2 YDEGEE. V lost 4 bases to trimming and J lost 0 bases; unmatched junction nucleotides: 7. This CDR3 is CASSRGGLAGLAKNIQYF. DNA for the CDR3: TGTGCCAGCAGCCGGGGGGGACTAGCGGGACTAGCCAAAAACATTCAGTACTTC.

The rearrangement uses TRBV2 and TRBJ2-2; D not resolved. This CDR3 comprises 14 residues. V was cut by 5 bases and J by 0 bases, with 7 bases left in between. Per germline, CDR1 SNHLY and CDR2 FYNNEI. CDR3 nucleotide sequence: TGTGCCAGCAGTTTCGTCGCGAACACCGGGGAGCTGTTTTTT. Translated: CASSFVANTGELFF.

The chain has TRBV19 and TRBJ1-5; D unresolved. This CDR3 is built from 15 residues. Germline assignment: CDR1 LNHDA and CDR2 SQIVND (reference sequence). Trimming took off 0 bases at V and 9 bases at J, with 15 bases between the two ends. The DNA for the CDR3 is TGTGCCAGTAGTATAGATCTGGCGCCAACGTGGCCCCAGCATTTT. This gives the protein CASSIDLAPTWPQHF.

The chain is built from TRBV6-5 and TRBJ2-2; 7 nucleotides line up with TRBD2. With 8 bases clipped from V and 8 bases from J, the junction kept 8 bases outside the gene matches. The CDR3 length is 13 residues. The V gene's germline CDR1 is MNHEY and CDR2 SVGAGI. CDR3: CASAAGVSGELFF. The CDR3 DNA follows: TGTGCCAGCGCGGCGGGAGTGTCGGGGGAGCTGTTTTTT.

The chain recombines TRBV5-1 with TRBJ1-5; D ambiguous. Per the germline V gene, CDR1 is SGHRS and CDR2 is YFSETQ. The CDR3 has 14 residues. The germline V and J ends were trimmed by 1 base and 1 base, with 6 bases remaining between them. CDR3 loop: CASSLSGSNQPQHF. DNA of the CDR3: TGCGCCAGCAGCTTGTCGGGGAGCAATCAGCCCCAGCATTTT. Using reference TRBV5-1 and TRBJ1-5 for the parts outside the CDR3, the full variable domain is KAGVTQTPRYLIKTRGQQVTLSCSPISGHRSVSWYQQTPGQGLQFLFEYFSETQRNKGNFPGRFSGRQFSNSRSEMNVSTLELGDSALYLCASSLSGSNQPQHFGDGTRLSIL.

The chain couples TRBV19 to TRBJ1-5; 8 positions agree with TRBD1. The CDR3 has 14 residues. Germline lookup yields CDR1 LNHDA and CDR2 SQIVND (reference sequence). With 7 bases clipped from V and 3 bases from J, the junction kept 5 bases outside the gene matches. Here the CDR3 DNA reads TGTGCCAGTATGGACAGGGCTTACAATCAGCCCCAGCATTTT. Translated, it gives CASMDRAYNQPQHF.

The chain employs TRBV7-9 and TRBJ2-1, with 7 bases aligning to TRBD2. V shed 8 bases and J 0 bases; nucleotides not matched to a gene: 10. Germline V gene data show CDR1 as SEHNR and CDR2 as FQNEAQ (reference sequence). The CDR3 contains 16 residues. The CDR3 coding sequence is TGTGCCAGCCCGGCGGGAGATGGGGCCTCCTACAATGAGCAGTTCTTC. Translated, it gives CASPAGDGASYNEQFF.

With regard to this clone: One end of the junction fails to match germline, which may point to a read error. DNA for the CDR3: TGTGCCAGCAGCATAACCGGGAATCACAATGAGCAGTTCTTC. Translated, it gives CASSITGNHNEQFF. The rearrangement uses TRBV7-3 and TRBJ2-1; a possible D gene is TRBD2 (5 bases). CDR3 length equals 14 residues. Germline V gene lookup returns CDR1 SGHTA and CDR2 FQGTGA. Based on the CDR3 plus reference TRBV7-3 and TRBJ2-1, the full variable domain is GAGVSQTPSNKVTEKGKYVELRCDPISGHTALYWYRQSLGQGPEFLIYFQGTGAADDSGLPNDRFFAVRPEGSVSTLKIQRTERGDSAVYLCASSITGNHNEQFFGPGTRLTVL.

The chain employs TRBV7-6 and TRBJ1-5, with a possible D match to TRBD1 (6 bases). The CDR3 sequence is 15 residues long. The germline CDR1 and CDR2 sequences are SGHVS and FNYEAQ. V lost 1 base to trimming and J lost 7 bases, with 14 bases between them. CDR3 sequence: CASSLVGGGEQPQHF. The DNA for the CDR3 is TGTGCCAGCAGCTTAGTAGGGGGGGGCGAGCAGCCCCAGCATTTT.

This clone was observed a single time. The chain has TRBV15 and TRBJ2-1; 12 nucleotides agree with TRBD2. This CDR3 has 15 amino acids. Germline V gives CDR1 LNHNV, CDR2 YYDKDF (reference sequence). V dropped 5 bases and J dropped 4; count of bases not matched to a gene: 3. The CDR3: CATSPGTSGYNEQFF. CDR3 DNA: TGTGCCACCAGCCCGGGGACTAGCGGGTACAATGAGCAGTTCTTC.

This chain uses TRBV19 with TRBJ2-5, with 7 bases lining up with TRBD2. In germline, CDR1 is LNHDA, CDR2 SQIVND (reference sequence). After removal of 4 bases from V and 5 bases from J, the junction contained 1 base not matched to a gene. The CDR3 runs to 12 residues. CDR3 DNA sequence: TGTGCCAGTAGTACCGGGGGGGAGACCCAGTACTTC. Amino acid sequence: CASSTGGETQYF.

The CDR3 bases are TGCAGCGTTGAACCTAGTAAGGCTAGCTCCTACGAGCAGTACTTC. It translates to CSVEPSKASSYEQYF. The chain links TRBV29-1 to TRBJ2-7; no definite D call. CDR1 and CDR2 from the germline V gene are SQVTM and ANQGSEA. This CDR3 is 15 amino acids long. The V end lost 2 bases, the J end lost 0 bases, and 14 bases lay between the germline ends.

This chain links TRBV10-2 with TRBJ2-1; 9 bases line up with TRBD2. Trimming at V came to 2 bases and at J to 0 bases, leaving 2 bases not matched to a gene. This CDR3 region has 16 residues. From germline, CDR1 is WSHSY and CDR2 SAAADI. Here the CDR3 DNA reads TGCGCCAGCAGTGAGGTTAGCGGGAGCTCCTACAATGAGCAGTTCTTC. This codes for CASSEVSGSSYNEQFF.